Below, 20 T cell receptor beta chains from the same sample are listed, as sequenced in a study of shared clonotypes between healthy human individuals. Selected positively for CCR7 and CD45RO-negative, naive CD8 cells excluded terminally differentiated effector memory CD45RA+ cells. The method was immunoSEQ multiplex PCR; TCRdb's version includes in-frame clones alone and lacks a portion of them. The repertoire holds about 600,000 clones, with 95% to 96% as singletons. The sample consisted of naive CD8+ T cells sorted from blood. The source is a woman aged 25 to 39 in good health.

CDR3 DNA sequence: TGTGCCATCCAGCCTGGGGGGGAAAATCAGCCCCAGCATTTT. Amino acid sequence: CAIQPGGENQPQHF. The chain couples TRBV10-3 to TRBJ1-5, with D tentatively TRBD1 (5 bases). The CDR3 sequence is 14 residues long. V lost 8 bases and J 4 bases, leaving 15 bases between the germline ends. Germline V gives CDR1 ENHRY, CDR2 SYGVKD.

The sample holds one count of this clone. The chain couples TRBV28 to TRBJ2-5; 10 nucleotides agree with TRBD1. The V segment lost 2 bases and the J segment 3 bases; nucleotides outside the gene matches: 12. CDR3 length: 18 residues. Germline CDR1 and CDR2: MDHEN and SYDVKM. CDR3 coding DNA: TGTGCCAGCAGTTTAGGGTTAAGACAGGGGGCGTGGGAAGAGACCCAGTACTTC. Encoded protein: CASSLGLRQGAWEETQYF.

The chain employs TRBV4-1 and TRBJ1-3; possible D gene TRBD1, 5 bases. The germline V gene encodes CDR1 MGHRA and CDR2 YSYEKL. Trimming took off 0 bases at V and 1 base at J, with 16 bases between the two ends. This CDR3 comprises 18 residues. The CDR3 DNA reads TGCGCCAGCAGCCAAGATCGGTACAGGATGAGGTCTGGAAACACCATATATTTT. Protein sequence: CASSQDRYRMRSGNTIYF.

The chain recombines TRBV11-1 with TRBJ1-5, with TRBD1 identical over 11 bases. Germline CDR1 SGHAT, CDR2 FQDESV (reference sequence). The CDR3 length is 19 residues. V was clipped by 6 bases and J by 2 bases; unmatched bases: 15. CDR3 region: CASRFQDRGLIWGNQPQHF. The CDR3 nucleotides are TGTGCCAGCAGGTTTCAGGACAGGGGGCTTATTTGGGGCAATCAGCCCCAGCATTTT.

This chain joins TRBV18 and TRBJ1-2; D gene unclear. V was trimmed by 3 bases and J by 7 bases, leaving 6 bases between them. Germline lookup yields CDR1 KGHSH and CDR2 LQKENI. CDR3 length: 11 amino acids. The CDR3 DNA follows: TGTGCCAGCTCACCGGGGTCTGGCTACACCTTC. This encodes CASSPGSGYTF.

CDR3: CASSLEPGLAGYEQYF. The CDR3 DNA reads TGCGCCAGCAGCCTAGAACCGGGACTAGCGGGGTACGAGCAGTACTTC. V gene TRBV4-1 combines with J gene TRBJ2-5, with 13 bases fitting TRBD2. The J call is doubtful: the DNA matches TRBJ2-7 better. The CDR3 has 16 residues. CDR1 is MGHRA, CDR2 YSYEKL, per germline.

This clone appeared a single time. The chain joins TRBV9 to TRBJ2-3; TRBD1 matches 8 bases. The trim removed 4 bases at V and 0 bases at J, leaving 7 bases unmatched. The CDR3 is made up of 16 amino acids. Germline loops: CDR1 SGDLS, CDR2 YYNGEE. CDR3 DNA: TGTGCCAGCAGCCCGAGGACAGGGTCGAGCACAGATACGCAGTATTTT. Protein: CASSPRTGSSTDTQYF.

The chain links TRBV2 to TRBJ2-1, with 9 bases aligning to TRBD2. This CDR3 has 16 residues. Germline CDR1 SNHLY, CDR2 FYNNEI. J gave up 4 bases and V 4 bases, and 8 bases lay outside the gene matches. Written as DNA, the CDR3 is TGTGCCAGCAGTGGTTATCTAGCGGGGTCGTACAATGAGCAGTTCTTC. It codes for CASSGYLAGSYNEQFF.

This chain links TRBV30 with TRBJ2-7; D is uncertain. Between the trimmed V and J ends, which lost 1 base and 1 base, there was a span of 8 bases. Germline assignment: CDR1 GTSNPN and CDR2 SVGIG (reference sequence). The CDR3 loop spans 13 amino acids. The CDR3 coding sequence is TGTGCCTGGAGTGGAGGAGAATCCTACGAGCAGTACTTC. Its translation: CAWSGGESYEQYF.

This rearrangement joins TRBV9 to TRBJ1-6; D gene ambiguous. The CDR3 is made up of 15 amino acids. V was cut by 3 bases and J by 5 bases, with 12 bases left in between. Germline-derived CDR1 and CDR2 are SGDLS and YYNGEE. The CDR3 coding sequence is TGTGCCAGCAGCGCCGGTCCCACGGATAATTCACCCCTCCACTTT. It encodes CASSAGPTDNSPLHF.

The V and J genes are TRBV7-9 and TRBJ2-1; possibly TRBD2 for D (5 bases). Per the germline V gene, CDR1 is SEHNR and CDR2 is FQNEAQ (reference sequence). Trimming took 4 bases from V and 0 from J, leaving 13 bases between them. This CDR3 region has 16 residues. The DNA for the CDR3 is TGTGCCAGCAGCTCAAGGACTGGGTCCTCCTACAATGAGCAGTTCTTC. It encodes CASSSRTGSSYNEQFF.

CDR3 sequence (DNA): TGTGCCAGCAGCACATACCTGGACCCGGGACAGGGGGGGAACGAGCAGTACTTC. Its protein is CASSTYLDPGQGGNEQYF. V usage is TRBV27 and J usage is TRBJ2-7, with TRBD1 matching over 11 bases. Germline CDR1 and CDR2: MNHEY and SMNVEV (reference sequence). The CDR3 consists of 18 residues. V lost 6 bases and J lost 5; bases outside the gene matches: 18.

The chain carries TRBV28 and TRBJ1-5, with D maybe TRBD1 (6 bases). This CDR3 spans 15 amino acids. V lost 3 bases to trimming and J lost 5 bases, with 14 bases between them. In germline, CDR1 is MDHEN, CDR2 SYDVKM. The CDR3 DNA sequence: TGTGCCAGCAGTTTTGGATTCAGGGGCGATCAGCCCCAGCATTTT. The encoded protein is CASSFGFRGDQPQHF.

The genes are TRBV29-1 and TRBJ2-7; 7 nucleotides agree with TRBD2. This CDR3 comprises 15 residues. J lost 0 bases, V lost 6 bases, and 11 bases had no gene match. Per germline, CDR1 SQVTM and CDR2 ANQGSEA. The CDR3 is CSVTRKREHSYEQYF. CDR3 DNA: TGCAGCGTAACTCGAAAGCGGGAACACTCCTACGAGCAGTACTTC.

The chain combines TRBV9 with TRBJ1-4; D ambiguous. The CDR3 is made up of 16 amino acids. The V and J ends lost 0 bases and 0 bases respectively, with 9 bases between them. Germline values: CDR1 SGDLS, CDR2 YYNGEE. The CDR3 nucleotides are TGTGCCAGCAGCGTAGGACACCCTGCAACTAATGAAAAACTGTTTTTT. The encoded protein is CASSVGHPATNEKLFF.

The chain links TRBV7-9 to TRBJ2-1; TRBD2 matches at 13 bases. With 4 bases clipped from V and 7 bases from J, the junction kept 4 bases outside the gene matches. Germline CDR1 SEHNR, CDR2 FQNEAQ (reference sequence). This CDR3 region has 15 residues. The CDR3 loop is CASSSPGLAGNEQFF. Written as DNA, the CDR3 is TGTGCCAGCAGCTCACCGGGACTAGCGGGGAATGAGCAGTTCTTC.

The V call is TRBV19, the J call TRBJ2-1; weak D call: TRBD2 (5 bases). The CDR3 consists of 17 residues. In germline, CDR1 is LNHDA, CDR2 SQIVND (reference sequence). V lost 5 bases, J lost 8 bases, and 25 bases lay in between. CDR3 in DNA: TGTGCCAGTAGTTCCCGGGAACTCAGGTACGGTCTGGATGAGCAGTTCTTC. It codes for CASSSRELRYGLDEQFF.

As concerns this clone: The sample has other DNA sequences that encode this CDR3 too. This sequence joins TRBV10-2 and TRBJ2-7, with D tentatively TRBD1 or TRBD2 (5 bases each). The CDR3 has 11 residues. The V gene's germline CDR1 is WSHSY and CDR2 SAAADI. The ends were cut back, 8 bases at V and 3 bases at J, with 8 bases in the middle. CDR3 protein: CASRDGYEQYF. The CDR3 nucleotides read TGCGCCAGCCGGGACGGCTACGAGCAGTACTTC.

The J gene is TRBJ2-2, the V gene TRBV28; D unresolved. The CDR3 length is 16 residues. V was pared by 1 base and J by 0 bases, with 9 bases between. The germline V gene encodes CDR1 MDHEN and CDR2 SYDVKM. The chain's CDR3 is CASSLLSQSNTGELFF. The CDR3, as DNA: TGTGCCAGCAGTTTATTGAGCCAATCGAACACCGGGGAGCTGTTTTTT.

With respect to this clone: Germline and junction disagree at one end, which may indicate a read error. The chain uses TRBV6-4 and TRBJ2-5; 9 bases map to TRBD2. The length of the CDR3 is 15 residues. Germline V CDR1 and CDR2: MRHNA, SNTAGT. This CDR3 is CASSDPMKPSGITNF. The CDR3 DNA reads TGTGCCAGCAGTGACCCGATGAAGCCTAGCGGGATAACCAACTTC.